The 10 T cell receptor beta chains in this list originate from one sample, sequenced in a study of a mutant IDH1 vaccine in newly diagnosed glioma. TCRdb keeps only in-frame clones here, not all; method: immunoSEQ multiplex PCR. In the table there are approximately 54,000 clones, around 80% of which are singletons. This sample's time point: baseline, week 1 (first vaccination visit). Treatment reported: pre-vaccination baseline after standard-of-care therapy. The starting material was PBMCs, obtained from a glioma patient treated with radiotherapy, temozolomide or both. These receptors originate from a man between 18 and 29 years old with glioma.

This chain joins TRBV7-2 and TRBJ1-1; TRBD1 matches at 12 bases. Germline assignment: CDR1 SGHTA and CDR2 FQGNSA. The CDR3 consists of 15 residues. V lost 5 bases to trimming and J lost 9 bases; unmatched junction nucleotides: 10. The CDR3 DNA reads TGTGCCAGCAGCCGACAAACCGGGACAGGGGGCAAAGCTTTCTTT. This encodes CASSRQTGTGGKAFF.

This clone has only a few counts. One end of the junction is discordant with germline, which a read error may explain. CDR3 DNA: TGCGCCAGCAGCCAAGGGACAGGCTCCGACGAGCAGTACTTC. It encodes CASSQGTGSDEQYF. The chain employs TRBV4-1 and TRBJ2-7; 7 bases are shared with TRBD1. This CDR3 comprises 14 residues. The germline CDR1 and CDR2 sequences are MGHRA and YSYEKL.

The V call is TRBV4-3, the J call TRBJ1-4; TRBD1 aligns across 8 bases. After removal of 0 bases from V and 10 bases from J, the junction contained 7 bases not matched to a gene. In germline, CDR1 is LGHNA, CDR2 YSLEER. This CDR3 has 15 amino acids. The CDR3 DNA reads TGCGCCAGCAGCCAAGACGGGACAGGCCGGGGAAAACTGTTTTTT. Translating gives CASSQDGTGRGKLFF.

V usage is TRBV19 and J usage is TRBJ1-2, with D possibly being TRBD1 (5 bases). The CDR3 extends over 11 amino acids. Per the germline V gene, CDR1 is LNHDA and CDR2 is SQIVND (reference sequence). Trimming shortened V by 6 bases and J by 10 bases, and 12 bases separated the two germline ends. The CDR3 DNA sequence: TGTGCCAGTAGCGATTGGGACTCCTACACCTTC. Translation: CASSDWDSYTF.

The chain has TRBV11-2 and TRBJ1-2, with D possibly matching TRBD1 (6 bases). Deletions cut 5 bases from V and 1 base from J, with 8 bases between. Germline V CDR1 and CDR2: SGHAT, FQNNGV. The CDR3 covers 13 residues. The CDR3 DNA is TGTGCCAGCAGCCAACAGGGTAACTATGGCTACACCTTC. This codes for CASSQQGNYGYTF.

J is TRBJ1-2 and V is TRBV6-5; the match to TRBD1 covers 7 bases. J lost 7 bases, V lost 6 bases, and 14 bases had no gene match. CDR1 is MNHEY and CDR2 is SVGAGI in the germline V gene. The CDR3 loop spans 15 amino acids. The CDR3 loop reads CASSYQGGSGFGYTF. CDR3 DNA sequence: TGTGCCAGCAGCTACCAAGGGGGCTCTGGTTTTGGCTACACCTTC.

CDR3 protein: CASSPGQGFMNTEAFF. For the CDR3, the DNA is TGTGCCAGCTCACCCGGACAGGGGTTCATGAACACTGAAGCTTTCTTT. The J gene is TRBJ1-1, the V gene TRBV18; TRBD1 aligns across 9 bases. Germline lookup yields CDR1 KGHSH and CDR2 LQKENI. The ends lost 3 bases at V and 0 bases at J; junction bases unmatched: 5. The CDR3 is made up of 16 amino acids.

The chain uses TRBV10-3 and TRBJ2-7; 7 bases agree with TRBD1. The CDR3 contains 15 residues. V shed 2 bases and J 2 bases; nucleotides not matched to a gene: 6. Germline CDR1 reads ENHRY; CDR2 reads SYGVKD. The CDR3 DNA reads as TGTGCCATCAGTGAGCCGGGACAGAAGGCCTACGAGCAGTACTTC. Translation: CAISEPGQKAYEQYF.

The rearrangement uses TRBV4-1 and TRBJ1-1; TRBD1 might be the D (5 bases). Trimming left V 0 bases short and J 1 base short, with 12 bases between. The CDR3 runs 16 residues. CDR1 is MGHRA and CDR2 is YSYEKL in the germline V gene. The CDR3 coding sequence is TGCGCCAGCAGCCAAGATTGGCAGGGTGGGAACACTGAAGCTTTCTTT. Translation: CASSQDWQGGNTEAFF.

The chain has TRBV9 and TRBJ2-2; TRBD2 matches at 14 bases. This CDR3 region has 17 residues. Germline assignment: CDR1 SGDLS and CDR2 YYNGEE. V lost 4 bases to trimming and J lost 3 bases; unmatched junction nucleotides: 5. CDR3 DNA: TGTGCCAGCAGCCGACTAGCGGGGGGGCCAGACACCGGGGAGCTGTTTTTT. Encoded protein: CASSRLAGGPDTGELFF. Full variable domain (outside the CDR3, taken from reference TRBV9 and TRBJ2-2): DSGVTQTPKHLITATGQRVTLRCSPRSGDLSVYWYQQSLDQGLQFLIQYYNGEERAKGNILERFSAQQFPDLHSELNLSSLELGDSALYFCASSRLAGGPDTGELFFGEGSRLTVL.